The clone carrying this T cell receptor beta chain was counted between two and nine times. What it binds is not known. Four subsets defined by PD-1 and/or TIGIT were sorted from live CD3+CD8+TCRalphabeta+ cells. The data derive from a study of circulating CD8 cells and anti-PD-1 response in melanoma. Overall study: Patients received intravenous nivolumab, 3 mg/kg, every 2 weeks.

The QIAseq Immune Repertoire TCR panel built the libraries from around 15 ng of total RNA. TCRdb passed the reads through MiXCR, listing each CDR3 protein once. Among 740 or so distinct CDR3 sequences listed, 6.6% were seen once. Findings of the study overall: Tumor reactivity was tested by peptide assays on expanded sorted subsets.

CDR3 size: 13 residues. V lost 0 bases and J 7 bases, leaving 10 bases between the germline ends. Germline CDR1 reads DFQATT; CDR2 reads SNEGSKA (reference sequence). The origin of this receptor is a human donor with melanoma. Sequencing was performed on CD8+ T cells from PBMCs, taken at baseline or after one month of anti-PD-1 therapy (not recorded which). The chain uses TRBV20-1 and TRBJ2-1; D not resolved. CDR3 bases: TGCAGTGCTAGAGATTGGCAGTATAATGAGCAGTTCTTC. Translated: CSARDWQYNEQFF.